Included here is one TCR beta chain sequence, with context. What it recognizes is unknown. A junction end diverges from the germline sequence, so it may reflect a read error. Germline assignment: CDR1 LGHDT and CDR2 YNNKEL (reference sequence). The CDR3 extends over 12 amino acids. TCR beta CDR3 region amplification was performed from RNA transcripts. When the TCR CDR3 underwent first-round RT-PCR, the HTBI primer set was used. TCRdb reprocessed the multiplex PCR reads with MiXCR, giving one entry per CDR3 protein. Of about 550,000 distinct CDR3 sequences listed, around 21% are singletons. This entry belongs to a study of T cells in Graves' hyperthyroidism and ophthalmopathy. The wider study: Peripheral blood was taken when the disease was first diagnosed, before any treatment began. Study results and caveats: In simple terms, a model built on 13 V-J features told ophthalmopathy apart from stable hyperthyroidism.

No progression to ophthalmopathy during 18 months of follow-up defined stable disease. On the basis of clinical symptoms, serum thyroxine and TRAb, thyroid ultrasound and orbital computed tomography, diagnoses were made. Sequencing was performed on blood. The chain is built from TRBV3-1 and TRBJ1-2; 8 bases match TRBD1. The receptor was derived from a man aged 18 to 29 with Graves' hyperthyroidism. This chain's CDR3 is CAGSYRGAGYTF. In DNA form, the CDR3 reads TGTGCCGGCAGCTACAGGGGGGCGGGCTACACCTTC.